Detailed here is one T cell receptor beta chain. The antigen is not known. The record originates from a study of cytomegalovirus exposure and HLA in healthy donors. The wider study: Among the roughly 430 genotyped donors, approximately 81% were placed in the Caucasian-associated ancestry cluster. Study findings and constraints: Roughly even sequencing depth across donors was the assumption behind the presence/absence analyses. It was likely that a cluster of highly shared sequence variants was a sequencing artifact.

In the PCR, 60 Vbeta and 13 Jbeta primers were used. TCRdb's copy holds only in-frame clones and misses some; the assay was immunoSEQ multiplex PCR. Altogether some 140,000 clones are present, 60% to 80% being singletons, with the ten largest covering approximately 0.94%. V shed 2 bases, J shed 5 bases, and the junction held 7 bases outside the gene matches. There are 16 residues in the CDR3. Germline values: CDR1 SEHNR, CDR2 FQNEAQ (reference sequence). This sequence joins TRBV7-9 and TRBJ2-3; 10 bases are shared with TRBD2. Sequenced: PBMCs. This receptor was taken from an older woman in good health and CMV-seronegative. CDR3 DNA sequence: TGTGCCAGCAGCTTAAAGAGCGGGGGGGCCGTAGATACGCAGTATTTT. Encoded protein: CASSLKSGGAVDTQYF. Drawing the rest from reference TRBV7-9 and TRBJ2-3, the complete variable domain is DTGVSQNPRHKITKRGQNVTFRCDPISEHNRLYWYRQTLGQGPEFLTYFQNEAQLEKSRLLSDRFSAERPKGSFSTLEIQRTEQGDSAMYLCASSLKSGGAVDTQYFGPGTRLTVL.